This T cell receptor beta chain was recovered during a study of CD8+CD57+ T cells in acquired aplastic anemia. In the study overall: On average, sorted CD4+ and CD8+ cells gave 3.2 ug of DNA. The study obtained 10 million to 12 million reads on average for CD4+ cells from healthy donors.

Genomic DNA was employed as the template in profiling TCR beta VDJ and CDR3. TCRdb passed the reads through MiXCR, listing each CDR3 protein once. The table has about 210,000 distinct CDR3 sequences, 34% seen once. Ten or more counts support this clonotype. The specimen sequenced was sorted CD4+, CD8+, or CD8+CD57+ T cells (not recorded which) from PBMCs. This clonotype was obtained from a human donor in good health, serving as a control.

The chain's CDR3 is CASSLGRTNQPQHF. CDR3 in DNA: TGTGCCAGCAGTTTAGGACGGACCAATCAGCCCCAGCATTTT. The V gene is TRBV12-3 or TRBV12-4, the J gene TRBJ1-5; D ambiguous. V lost 1 base to trimming and J lost 3 bases, with 7 bases between them. The CDR3 runs to 14 residues.